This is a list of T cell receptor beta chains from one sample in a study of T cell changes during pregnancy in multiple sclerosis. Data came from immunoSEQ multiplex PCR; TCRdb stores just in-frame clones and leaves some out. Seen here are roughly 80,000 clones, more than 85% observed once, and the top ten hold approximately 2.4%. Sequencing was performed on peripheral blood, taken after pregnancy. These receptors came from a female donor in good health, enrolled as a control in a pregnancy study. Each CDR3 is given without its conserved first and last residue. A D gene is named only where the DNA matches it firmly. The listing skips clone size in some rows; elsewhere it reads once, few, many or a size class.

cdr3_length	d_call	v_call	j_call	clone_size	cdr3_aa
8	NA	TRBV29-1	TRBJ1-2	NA	SVEDNGYT
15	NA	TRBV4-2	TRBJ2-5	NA	ASSPGRGRGGGETQY
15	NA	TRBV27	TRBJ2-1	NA	ASTPLLSERAGDEQF
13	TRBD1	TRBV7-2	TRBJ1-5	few	ASSPRTGGNQPQH
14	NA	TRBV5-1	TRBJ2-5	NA	ASRPFRTSGKETQY
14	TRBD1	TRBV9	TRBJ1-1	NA	ASSHGQGVANTEAF
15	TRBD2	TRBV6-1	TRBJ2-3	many	ASSEALAGGFSDTQY
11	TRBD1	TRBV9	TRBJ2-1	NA	ASSNNRGNEQF
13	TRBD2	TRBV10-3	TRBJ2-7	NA	AISPTSGGFYEQY
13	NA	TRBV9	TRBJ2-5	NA	ASSVGQAPGETQY
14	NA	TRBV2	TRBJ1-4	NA	ASKVSRRQANEKLF
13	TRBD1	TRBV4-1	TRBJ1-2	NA	ASSQDRGLSYGYT
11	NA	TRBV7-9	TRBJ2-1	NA	ASSLDWTDEQF
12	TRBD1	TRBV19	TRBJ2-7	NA	ASNLGQGAEEQY
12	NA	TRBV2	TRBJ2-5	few	ASFRGGAGETQY
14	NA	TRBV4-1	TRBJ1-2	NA	ASSRRVIGQFYGYT
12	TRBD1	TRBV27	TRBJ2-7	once	ASGTRQGIYEQY
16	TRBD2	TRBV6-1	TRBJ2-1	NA	ASSEAPSGVSSYNEQF
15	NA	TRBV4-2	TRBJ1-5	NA	ASSPAGAKWMDQPQH
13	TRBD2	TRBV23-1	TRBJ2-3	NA	ASLRTSGSTDTQY
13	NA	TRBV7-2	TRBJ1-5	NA	ASRQEEGRDQPQH
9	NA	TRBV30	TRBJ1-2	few	AWQQNYGYT
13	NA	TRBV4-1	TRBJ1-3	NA	ASSLDRTEWNTIY
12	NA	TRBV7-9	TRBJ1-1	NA	ASSLLTENTEAF
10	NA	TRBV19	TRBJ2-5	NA	ASSILSETQY
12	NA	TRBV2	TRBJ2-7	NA	ASSEVGQGYEQY
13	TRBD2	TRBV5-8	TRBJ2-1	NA	ASSKPGTRSYEQF
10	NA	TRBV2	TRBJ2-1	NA	ASTTSYNEQF
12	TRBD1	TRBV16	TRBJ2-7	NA	ASSQYTGDYEQY
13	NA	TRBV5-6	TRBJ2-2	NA	ASRRYGRGTGELF
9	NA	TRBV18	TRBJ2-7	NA	ASSRAGEQY
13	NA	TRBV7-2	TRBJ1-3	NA	ASSLSGTTGNTIY
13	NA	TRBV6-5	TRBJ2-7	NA	ASSYSKPDAYEQY
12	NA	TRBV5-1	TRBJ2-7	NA	ASSVPGLNYEQY
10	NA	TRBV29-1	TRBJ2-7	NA	SVVAGSYEQY
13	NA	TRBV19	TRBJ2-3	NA	ASSPRGPGTDTQY
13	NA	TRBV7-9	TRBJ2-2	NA	ASSFTGPDTGELF
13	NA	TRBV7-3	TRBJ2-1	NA	ASSLSGHSYNEQF
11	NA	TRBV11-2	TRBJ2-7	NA	ASSLSLLAEQY
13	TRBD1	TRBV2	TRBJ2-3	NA	ASSTGTAYTDTQY
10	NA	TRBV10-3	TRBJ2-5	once	AISGNGETQY
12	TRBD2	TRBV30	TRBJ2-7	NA	AWSGRGGWYEQY
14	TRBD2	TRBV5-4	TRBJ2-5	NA	ASSLSSGGATETQY
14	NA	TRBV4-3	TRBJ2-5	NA	ASSQNRGFSVETQY
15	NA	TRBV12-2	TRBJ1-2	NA	ASPQGTGVRGFYGYT
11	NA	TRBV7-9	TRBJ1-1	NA	ASSFGAQGEAF
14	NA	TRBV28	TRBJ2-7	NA	ASSLFGQKLTYEQY
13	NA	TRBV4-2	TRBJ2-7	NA	ASSQDHQGLGEQY
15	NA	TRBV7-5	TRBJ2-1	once	ARSFLIGRWSQNEQF
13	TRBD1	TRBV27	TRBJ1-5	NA	ASSFRDRAGQPQH
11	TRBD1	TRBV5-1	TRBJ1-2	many	ASSLGQGNGYT
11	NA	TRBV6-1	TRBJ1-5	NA	ASSSQVNQPQH
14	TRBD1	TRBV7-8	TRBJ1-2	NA	ASSLGDRGKGYGYT
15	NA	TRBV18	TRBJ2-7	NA	ASSPTIQTKSSYEQY
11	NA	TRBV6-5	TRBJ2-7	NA	ASRRPDSYEQY